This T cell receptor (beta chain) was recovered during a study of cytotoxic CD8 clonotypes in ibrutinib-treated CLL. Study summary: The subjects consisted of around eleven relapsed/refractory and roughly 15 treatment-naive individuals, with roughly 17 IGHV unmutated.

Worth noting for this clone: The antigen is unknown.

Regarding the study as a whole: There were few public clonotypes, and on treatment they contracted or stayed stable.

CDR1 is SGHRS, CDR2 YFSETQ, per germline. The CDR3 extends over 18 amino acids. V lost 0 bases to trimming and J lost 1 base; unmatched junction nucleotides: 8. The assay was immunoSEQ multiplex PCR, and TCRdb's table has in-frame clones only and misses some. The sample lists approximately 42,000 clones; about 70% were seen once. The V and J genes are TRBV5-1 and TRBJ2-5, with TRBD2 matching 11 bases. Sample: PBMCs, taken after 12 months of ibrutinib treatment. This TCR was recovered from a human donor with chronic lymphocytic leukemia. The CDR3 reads CASSLGGLAAVVQETQYF. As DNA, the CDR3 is TGCGCCAGCAGCTTGGGGGGACTAGCGGCAGTCGTCCAAGAGACCCAGTACTTC.